These T cell receptor beta chains were read from a single sample in a study of T cell responses to AZD1222 COVID-19 vaccine. Profiling relied on immunoSEQ multiplex PCR, and the TCRdb table lists in-frame clones only, not all of them. Among 77,000 or so clones listed, roughly nine tenths were seen once. The source was peripheral blood, collected on day 0 of MenACWY control vaccination. The source is an adult in good health. Each CDR3 is given with its conserved first and last residue. A D gene is named only where the DNA matches it firmly. Where a row states a size, it is once, few, many or the class of an expanded clone; other rows omit it.

CDR3	DNA	J	size	V	D
CASSLPQGGNEKLFF	TGTGCCAGCAGCTTACCACAGGGGGGGAATGAAAAACTGTTTTTT	TRBJ1-4	.	TRBV9	TRBD1
CASSPGADRNYGYTF	TGCGCCAGCAGCCCCGGGGCAGACAGGAACTATGGCTACACCTTC	TRBJ1-2	.	TRBV5-1	.
CAWSGPSATGNFPYEQYF	TGTGCCTGGAGCGGTCCTTCTGCAACTGGCAACTTCCCCTACGAGCAGTACTTC	TRBJ2-7	.	TRBV30	.
CASSEAGTGGRQPQHF	TGCGCCAGCAGTGAAGCCGGGACAGGGGGCCGTCAGCCCCAGCATTTT	TRBJ1-5	.	TRBV10-2	TRBD1
CAWSISPKQFF	TGTGCCTGGAGTATTTCGCCGAAGCAGTTCTTC	TRBJ2-1	once	TRBV30	.
CASSPSRQGSIQYF	TGTGCCAGTAGCCCATCCCGACAGGGCAGCATTCAGTACTTC	TRBJ2-4	.	TRBV19	TRBD1
CASSPGQGSLPTNEKLFF	TGTGCCAGCAGCCCCGGACAGGGTTCTCTGCCAACTAATGAAAAACTGTTTTTT	TRBJ1-4	.	TRBV5-8	TRBD1
CASSHSQGKITDTQYF	TGTGCCAGCAGTCATTCACAGGGTAAAATCACAGATACGCAGTATTTT	TRBJ2-3	.	TRBV6-2/TRBV6-3	.
CASSLGTGENEKLFF	TGTGCCAGCAGCTTAGGTACAGGGGAAAATGAAAAACTGTTTTTT	TRBJ1-4	.	TRBV11-3	TRBD1
CASSLGGSSYEQYF	TGTGCCAGCTCCCTGGGCGGGAGCTCCTACGAGCAGTACTTC	TRBJ2-7	.	TRBV5-4	TRBD2
CASCSATRTVGEQYF	TGTGCCAGCTGTTCCGCGACACGGACTGTAGGGGAGCAGTACTTC	TRBJ2-7	.	TRBV28	.
CASRGTTGIANWGTGELFF	TGTGCCAGCAGGGGTACGACAGGGATCGCTAATTGGGGCACCGGGGAGCTGTTTTTT	TRBJ2-2	.	TRBV9	TRBD1
CSVAGNYGYTF	TGCAGCGTTGCAGGGAACTATGGCTACACCTTC	TRBJ1-2	.	TRBV29-1	.
CASRRDRNTEAFF	TGTGCCAGCAGGAGGGATAGGAACACTGAAGCTTTCTTT	TRBJ1-1	.	TRBV7-9	.
CASGGPNQPQHF	TGTGCCAGCGGGGGGCCTAATCAGCCCCAGCATTTT	TRBJ1-5	.	TRBV28	.
CASSQDLQAGGPSYNEQFF	TGTGCCAGCAGCCAAGATCTCCAAGCGGGAGGGCCCTCCTACAATGAGCAGTTCTTC	TRBJ2-1	.	TRBV14	TRBD2
CASSLDRRSSSYNSPLHF	TGTGCCAGCAGCTTGGATCGCAGGTCGAGCTCCTATAATTCACCCCTCCACTTT	TRBJ1-6	.	TRBV5-6	.
CASSWGGTYNSPLHF	TGTGCCAGCAGCTGGGGGGGCACCTATAATTCACCCCTCCACTTT	TRBJ1-6	.	TRBV9	.
CASTRTGLAADTQYF	TGTGCCAGTACACGCACGGGGCTAGCTGCCGATACGCAGTATTTT	TRBJ2-3	.	TRBV2	.
CASSIRLAETQYF	TGTGCCAGTAGTATACGACTAGCAGAGACCCAGTACTTC	TRBJ2-5	.	TRBV19	TRBD2
CASSLVGGPGSNYGYTF	TGCGCCAGCAGCTTGGTCGGCGGGCCAGGGTCCAACTATGGCTACACCTTC	TRBJ1-2	.	TRBV5-1	.
CASSLDLGGNTGELFF	TGTGCCAGCAGCTTAGATCTCGGCGGGAACACCGGGGAGCTGTTTTTT	TRBJ2-2	.	TRBV11-3	.
CAWSSPLFDYGYTF	TGTGCCTGGAGCAGCCCACTTTTCGACTATGGCTACACCTTC	TRBJ1-2	.	TRBV30	.
CASSDSGSTDTQYF	TGTGCCAGCTCGGATAGCGGGAGCACAGATACGCAGTATTTT	TRBJ2-3	.	TRBV28	TRBD2
CATSRVGLGETQYF	TGTGCCACCAGCAGAGTTGGCCTAGGGGAGACCCAGTACTTC	TRBJ2-5	.	TRBV15	.
CASSLLVGDPYNEQFF	TGTGCCAGCAGCTTACTGGTGGGGGACCCCTACAATGAGCAGTTCTTC	TRBJ2-1	once	TRBV11-1	.
CASTGRAGGPGETQYF	TGTGCCAGCACAGGCCGAGCCGGAGGGCCAGGGGAGACCCAGTACTTC	TRBJ2-5	.	TRBV11-3	.
CASSLSSLTEAFF	TGTGCCAGCAGTTTGAGCAGTCTCACTGAAGCTTTCTTT	TRBJ1-1	.	TRBV28	.
CASRSTTGLAGVRQETQYF	TGTGCCAGCAGATCTACGACAGGTCTAGCGGGAGTTCGCCAAGAGACCCAGTACTTC	TRBJ2-5	.	TRBV7-9	TRBD2
CASSPTPQVGSYEQYF	TGTGCCAGCAGCCCCACCCCCCAGGTCGGCTCCTACGAGCAGTACTTC	TRBJ2-7	.	TRBV9	.
CASRGTFEGEKLFF	TGTGCCAGCAGAGGGACCTTCGAAGGTGAAAAACTGTTTTTT	TRBJ1-4	.	TRBV6-5	.
CASSPSHHPNEQFF	TGTGCCAGCAGCCCCTCCCACCACCCGAATGAGCAGTTCTTC	TRBJ2-1	.	TRBV6-2/TRBV6-3	.
CASSHGQTYEQYF	TGTGCCAGCAGCCACGGACAGACCTACGAGCAGTACTTC	TRBJ2-7	.	TRBV3-1/TRBV3-2	.
CASTRDGGISPLHF	TGTGCCAGTACCCGGGACGGGGGAATTTCACCCCTCCACTTT	TRBJ1-6	once	TRBV19	.
CASSTRQGAGELFF	TGTGCCAGCAGCACTAGACAGGGGGCCGGGGAGCTGTTTTTT	TRBJ2-2	.	TRBV7-6	TRBD1
CASSLFGTYNEQFF	TGTGCCAGCAGCTTATTTGGGACTTACAATGAGCAGTTCTTC	TRBJ2-1	.	TRBV11-2	.
CASSLEAQPQHF	TGTGCTAGCAGTTTAGAAGCCCAGCCCCAGCATTTT	TRBJ1-5	.	TRBV12-3/TRBV12-4	.
CANSLGGANYGYTF	TGTGCCAACAGCTTGGGCGGAGCTAACTATGGCTACACCTTC	TRBJ1-2	.	TRBV5-6	.
CASAGGDAGNTIYF	TGTGCCAGTGCTGGGGGGGATGCCGGAAACACCATATATTTT	TRBJ1-3	.	TRBV19	.
CSVERDRNLDSNQPQHF	TGCAGCGTTGAAAGGGACAGAAATCTTGATAGCAATCAGCCCCAGCATTTT	TRBJ1-5	.	TRBV29-1	TRBD1
CASSLSPGLAGESYEQYF	TGTGCCAGCAGCTTATCACCGGGACTAGCGGGGGAGTCCTACGAGCAGTACTTC	TRBJ2-7	.	TRBV7-9	TRBD2
CASSLEGSGGYTF	TGTGCCAGCAGCTTAGAAGGGTCGGGAGGCTACACCTTC	TRBJ1-2	.	TRBV11-2	.
CASRPGHGNTGELFF	TGTGCCAGCAGACCGGGACACGGGAACACCGGGGAGCTGTTTTTT	TRBJ2-2	.	TRBV7-2	.
CASSESEGQVGSYTF	TGCGCCAGCAGTGAGTCAGAGGGACAGGTCGGATCCTACACCTTC	TRBJ1-2	.	TRBV10-2	TRBD1
CASSFPQGGDEQYF	TGTGCCAGCAGTTTTCCACAGGGAGGGGACGAGCAGTACTTC	TRBJ2-7	.	TRBV28	.
CASSLEVTGLGYTF	TGTGCCAGCAGCTTAGAAGTGACAGGGCTAGGCTACACCTTC	TRBJ1-2	.	TRBV7-6	TRBD1
CASRQEGFSGANVLTF	TGTGCCAGCCGCCAGGAGGGGTTCTCTGGGGCCAACGTCCTGACTTTC	TRBJ2-6	.	TRBV27	.
CAISESLAGGETQYF	TGTGCCATCAGTGAGTCGCTTGCGGGAGGAGAGACCCAGTACTTC	TRBJ2-5	.	TRBV10-3	TRBD2
CASSLAGSYNEQFF	TGTGCCAGTAGTTTGGCGGGCTCCTACAATGAGCAGTTCTTC	TRBJ2-1	.	TRBV19	.
CASSLLAGSVANEQFF	TGTGCCAGCAGTTTATTAGCGGGAAGTGTGGCTAATGAGCAGTTCTTC	TRBJ2-1	.	TRBV28	TRBD2